The present T cell receptor (beta chain) was sequenced within a study of T cells in Graves' hyperthyroidism and ophthalmopathy. Study-wide context: Before treatment of any kind, peripheral blood was taken at initial diagnosis.

This clonotype has more than one count but fewer than ten. Amplified TCR beta CDR3 regions came from RNA transcripts. A set of HTBI primers served as the primers for a first-round RT-PCR of the TCR CDR3. TCRdb fed the multiplex PCR reads into MiXCR, producing one record per CDR3 protein. The sample shows a few hundred thousand distinct CDR3 sequences, about a sixth of them seen only once. Uncontrolled infection, other autoimmune disease, pregnancy or lactation barred patients from enrollment. The CDR3 has 16 residues. Per the germline V gene, CDR1 is LGHNT and CDR2 is FRNRAP. Trimming took 6 bases from V and 6 from J; bases not matched to a gene: 13.

This TCR was sampled from a woman under 40 with Graves' hyperthyroidism. The sequencing sample was made of blood. The rearrangement links TRBV12-5 to TRBJ1-5, with TRBD1 matching 8 bases. CDR3 bases: TGTGCTAGTGGGGCAAACCCCAGGGGGCAGAGTCAGCCCCAGCATTTT. Translation: CASGANPRGQSQPQHF.